This TCR beta chain came from a study of blood T cells in healthy people across ages (dated by TCRdb to about 2015). In terms of the full investigation: In model experiments, template switching captured roughly one uniquely barcoded TCR beta cDNA molecule for every two T cells. To track age-related changes in TCR beta repertoire diversity, the study relied on deep sequencing normalized with unique cDNA molecular identifiers. Donors were grouped into four age groups: young (average roughly 17 years), middle-aged (39), aged (around 66) and long-lived (around 80). Donors of different ages were randomly distributed across sequencing lanes to avoid experimental bias. Using the same blood draw, the study looked at two additional independent replicas of 1 million unique cDNA reads for two donors, one aged 18 to 29 and the other aged 80 or older.

This clonotype has more than one count but fewer than ten. This receptor's antigen is unknown. Base qualities are not recorded, but no much larger clone differs from it by a single base. The donors were around 39 Caucasian individuals from Russia, aged roughly 6 to 95 years, who were systemically healthy. About 10 milliliters of peripheral blood were collected from each donor into EDTA-treated Vacutainer tubes. PBMCs were isolated by Ficoll-Paque density-gradient centrifugation, with at least 7 million obtained per sample. Total RNA was extracted from PBMCs with Trizol reagent, with at least 6 micrograms obtained per sample. For every donor, an aliquot of PBMCs went through flow cytometry to measure the percentages of naive CD45RAhigh/CD27high T cells. The library was obtained by 5' RACE. The sample was run on an Illumina HiSeq 2500. The second PCR ran for about 7 to 11 cycles and used a J-beta primer mix along with a sample-barcoded 5' primer. A template-switch 5' adaptor carrying 12 random nucleotides introduced a unique molecular identifier onto each TCR beta cDNA molecule. Each sample yielded at least 3 million CDR3-containing paired-end reads. All of the RNA was converted into first-strand cDNA using the Mint cDNA synthesis kit, with a TRBC-specific oligonucleotide serving as the primer. Following uracil-DNA glycosylase treatment, a first 18-cycle PCR with universal primers M1SS and BC2_uni_R was performed on all cDNA. The study's own analysis went as follows. For normalization, 1 million high-quality reads were randomly selected from each sample, with every read carrying a distinct molecular identifier. Reads sharing molecular identifiers were discarded rather than binned into consensus sequences. MiTCR, run with a Q25 quality threshold and the strictest error-elimination algorithm, handled CDR3 identification, clonotype clustering and error correction. Lower-bound total TCR beta diversity was estimated with a nonparametric unseen species model using Euler transformation. TCRdb took the public reads, trimmed them with fastp at Q25, ran MiXCR for clone calling and kept in-frame beta chains. Duplicate CDR3 protein sequences are folded into a single record with the most common DNA and genes. TCRdb assigned the V and J calls; the authors' analysis was not used. The sample profile shows some 1.5 million distinct CDR3 sequences; 28% of them were found once. The top ten clones comprise around 7.7% of the sample.

Broader findings and caveats from the paper: Estimates of total diversity based on one million sequenced T cells were considered lower bounds and underestimates. Because profiling used bulk unsorted PBMCs, naive and antigen-experienced compartments could not be compared conclusively. Observed TCR beta diversity correlated strongly with the percentage of naive T cells measured by flow cytometry. Compared with the aged group, more naive CD4+ T cells, fewer expanded clones and increased TCR diversity were shown by the long-lived group, suggesting age selection. Donor CMV infection status was unknown, potentially confounding age-related changes in expanded clonotypes. Observed TCR beta diversity per million T cells fell roughly linearly with age, and a significant reduction was already apparent by age approximately 41.

The origin of this receptor is a woman under 40 in good health. The source material was blood.

The CDR3 amino acid sequence is: CASSLVGGGPRETQYF. In nucleotides, the sequence is TGTGCCAGCAGTTTAGTCGGGGGGGGCCCCCGGGAGACCCAGTACTTC. The rearranged segments are TRBV28 and TRBJ2-5; 8 nucleotides in the junction match TRBD2. CDR1 and CDR2 (MDHEN, SYDVKM) derive from the germline V gene. The V end gives up 2 bases and the J end 5 bases, leaving 10 bases in the junction not matched to a gene. From its cysteine to its phenylalanine, the CDR3 spans 16 amino acids. Solely the CDR3 DNA is kept, with 48 bases framed from the first base. Joined to the reference TRBV28 and TRBJ2-5 proteins, this CDR3 gives the full variable domain: DVKVTQSSRYLVKRTGEKVFLECVQDMDHENMFWYRQDPGLGLRLIYFSYDVKMKEKGDIPEGYSVSREKKERFSLILESASTNQTSMYLCASSLVGGGPRETQYFGPGTRLLVL.